The clone carrying this T cell receptor (beta chain) has only a few counts. Its antigen is still unknown. This sample was taken from a study of CD8+ T cells in alopecia areata. Whole-study results and caveats: As there was one nonresponder, how baseline CD8+ expansion relates to response remains uncertain. Many expanded lesional clones persisted in scalp and blood during tofacitinib treatment. Mice showed TCR sharing more clearly than patients did, possibly owing to HLA.

This CDR3 has 18 amino acids. Germline V gene lookup returns CDR1 MGHRA and CDR2 YSYEKL. Trimming removed 4 bases from V and 0 bases from J; junction bases left unmatched: 8. The treatment: oral pan-JAK inhibitor, 5-10 mg twice daily. TCR sequencing used cDNA made by reverse transcription of extracted RNA. Some clones are missing from TCRdb's copy, which holds only in-frame ones; the method was immunoSEQ multiplex PCR. The table records fewer than 250,000 clones, less than 45% of them present only once. The V and J genes are TRBV4-1 and TRBJ2-3, with 12 bases fitting TRBD2. The sample in question was CD4+ T cells sorted from blood, obtained at approximately week 30, from a patient treated with tofacitinib. This clonotype was sampled from a human donor with alopecia areata. CDR3 residues: CASSLSGTSGFSTDTQYF. Here the CDR3 DNA reads TGCGCCAGCAGCCTCTCCGGGACTAGCGGGTTCAGCACAGATACGCAGTATTTT.